The clone carrying this T cell receptor beta chain was recorded at least ten times. The antigen is undetermined. Libraries for TCR beta were made by quantitative 5'-RACE with molecular barcodes. TCRdb fed the 5' RACE reads into MiXCR, producing one record per CDR3 protein. The sample includes about 130,000 distinct CDR3 sequences, roughly 6.6% of them seen just once. This sample is drawn from a study of CD8 T cells in ankylosing spondylitis. Study conclusions and caveats: Reportedly, matched ankylosing spondylitis synovial fluid was significantly enriched for disease-linked clones.

There are 16 residues in the CDR3. V lost 4 bases to trimming and J lost 7 bases, with 20 bases between them. Per the germline V gene, CDR1 is SGHDT and CDR2 is YYEEEE. The receptor's source is a female donor with ankylosing spondylitis or in good health (not recorded which). Sample: blood, either unsorted or a sorted T cell fraction (not recorded which). The chain joins TRBV5-6 to TRBJ2-2; the D gene is possibly TRBD1 (6 bases). The CDR3 is CASSRSGTRIGGELFF. Written as DNA, the CDR3 is TGTGCCAGCAGCCGGTCCGGGACAAGGATAGGCGGGGAGCTGTTTTTT.